This TCR beta chain was retrieved from a study of patients and donors after allogeneic stem cell transplantation. This CDR3 has 14 residues. Germline values: CDR1 LGHDT, CDR2 YNNKEL (reference sequence). V dropped 3 bases and J dropped 7 bases, with 10 bases sitting between them. A single record per CDR3 protein comes from TCRdb applying MiXCR to the RT-PCR reads. There are some 960,000 distinct CDR3 sequences in the sample; around 17% occur only once, and 5% to 6.5% lies in the top ten. The sequenced sample was blood, either unsorted or a sorted T cell fraction (not recorded which). The rearrangement links TRBV3-1 to TRBJ1-6; D call uncertain. This sequence originates from a human donor who was either an allogeneic HSCT recipient or a stem cell or donor lymphocyte infusion donor (not recorded which). It is not recorded whose cells these are; they may come from a transplant donor. CDR3: CASSQVLGNSPLHF. As DNA, the CDR3 is TGTGCCAGCAGCCAGGTACTAGGGAATTCACCCCTCCACTTT.